This T cell receptor beta chain emerged from a study of T cells expressing NK-cell markers. For the study at large: CD3+CD56+NKG2C+, CD3+CD56+NKG2C- and CD3+CD56-NKG2C+ T cells, once sorted, supplied the TCR beta repertoires.

CDR1 is SEHNR and CDR2 is FQNEAQ in the germline V gene (reference sequence). This CDR3 region has 14 residues. TCRdb reworked the 5' RACE reads into one entry per CDR3 protein, no DNA. Its table records about 170,000 distinct CDR3 sequences. The sequence came from a man aged 18-69 years in good health. The chain couples TRBV7-9 to TRBJ1-4. The material sequenced was blood T cells: a sorted CD56 or NKG2C T cell subset, CD4+ or CD8+ T cells, or bulk PBMC T cells (not recorded which). CDR3 sequence reads: CASTLGLGKEKLFF.